Listed below are T cell receptor beta chains from one sample, sequenced in a study of blood T cells in healthy people across ages. TCRdb recomputed calls from the 5' RACE reads with MiXCR, one row per CDR3 protein. The table includes around 1.7 million distinct CDR3 sequences, roughly 30% detected once. Sequenced: blood. The receptors here all came from a woman in her twenties or thirties in good health. Each CDR3 is given with its conserved first and last residue. The order of the fields is D gene, J gene, clone size, V gene, CDR3 DNA, CDR3 protein. D genes are given only for firm matches. Size is stated for part of the rows, as once, few or many counts, or as a class when the clone is expanded.

NA	TRBJ1-2	few	TRBV5-1	TGCGCCAGCAGCTTTAACGCCTATGGCTACACCTTC	CASSFNAYGYTF
NA	TRBJ1-5	many	TRBV7-6	TGTGCCAGCAGCGTGGACCCTCCGGGGACAAATCAGCCCCAGCATTTT	CASSVDPPGTNQPQHF
NA	TRBJ2-3	NA	TRBV28	TGTGCCTGCAGTCGATCAGATACGCAGTATTTT	CACSRSDTQYF
NA	TRBJ1-2	NA	TRBV6-1	TGTGCCAGCAGTGAAACAGGGAGTAGAGGCTACACCTTC	CASSETGSRGYTF
TRBD2	TRBJ2-5	NA	TRBV3-1	TGTGCCAGCAGGCCCATGACTAGCGGGAGACAGACCCAGTACTTC	CASRPMTSGRQTQYF
NA	TRBJ2-7	once	TRBV18	TGTGCCAGCTCCGCAGGACAAGAGACCGAGCAGTACTTC	CASSAGQETEQYF
NA	TRBJ2-1	NA	TRBV7-9	TGTGCCAGCAGCCAGTACCCGGGACATATCTTCCATGAGCAGTTCTTC	CASSQYPGHIFHEQFF
TRBD2	TRBJ2-7	many	TRBV20-1	TGCAGTGCTCCACGGCCTAGCGGGGATAGTACCCACGAGCAGTACTTC	CSAPRPSGDSTHEQYF
NA	TRBJ1-2	few	TRBV7-2	TGTGCCAGCAGCTTAGCGGGGCTCGATGGCTACACCTTC	CASSLAGLDGYTF
NA	TRBJ2-3	NA	TRBV20-1	TGCAGTGCAGGACCCAGGGGAGATACGCAGTATTTT	CSAGPRGDTQYF
NA	TRBJ1-4	NA	TRBV4-3	TGCGCCAGCAGCCAAGATACGGGGGCATCTAATGAAAAACTGTTTTTT	CASSQDTGASNEKLFF
NA	TRBJ2-7	many	TRBV29-1	TGCAGCGTTGGGCAGGGCGGTGAGCAGTACTTC	CSVGQGGEQYF
NA	TRBJ2-5	NA	TRBV7-9	TGTGCCAGCAGCCCCGACATGAAGGAGACCCAGTACTTC	CASSPDMKETQYF
NA	TRBJ1-1	few	TRBV29-1	TGCAGCGTTGATGCCACTGAAGCTTTCTTT	CSVDATEAFF
TRBD1	TRBJ2-7	NA	TRBV29-1	TGCGGCGTTCCGGGACAGGGGCAGTACGAGCAGTACTTC	CGVPGQGQYEQYF
NA	TRBJ1-2	few	TRBV27	TGTGCCAGCAGTTCCCCGGCTTATGGCTACACCTTC	CASSSPAYGYTF
NA	TRBJ2-1	NA	TRBV7-2	TGTGCCAGCGGCTTACAGAGTGAGCAGTTCTTC	CASGLQSEQFF
TRBD2	TRBJ2-1	NA	TRBV5-1	TGCGCCAGCAGCGAGCTAGCGGACTCCTACAATGAGCAGTTCTTC	CASSELADSYNEQFF
TRBD1	TRBJ2-7	few	TRBV7-9	TGTGCCAGCAGCCCGATTCAGACAGGGGCCTACGAGCAGTACTTC	CASSPIQTGAYEQYF
NA	TRBJ1-3	NA	TRBV6-6	TGTGCCAGCAGTTACGAGCCCCAGAGAGGAAACACCATATATTTT	CASSYEPQRGNTIYF
TRBD1	TRBJ1-1	few	TRBV2	TGTGCCAGCACCCTCAGGGGACAGGGGAACACTGAAGCTTTCTTT	CASTLRGQGNTEAFF
NA	TRBJ2-5	many	TRBV7-3	TGTGCCAGCAGCCCGGGGCGCACCTCGGGGACCCAGTACTTC	CASSPGRTSGTQYF
NA	TRBJ2-1	NA	TRBV21-1	TGTGCCAGCAGCAAAGAAGGGGCGGGGTACATTGAGCAGTTCTTC	CASSKEGAGYIEQFF
NA	TRBJ2-7	NA	TRBV5-1	TGCGCCAGCAGCACTGCCGGGATCCCCTACGAGCAGTACTTC	CASSTAGIPYEQYF
TRBD1	TRBJ2-1	few	TRBV15	TGTGCCACCAGCCCAGGGGGTAGCTCCTACAATGAGCAGTTCTTC	CATSPGGSSYNEQFF
NA	TRBJ2-1	few	TRBV10-1	TGCGCCAGCAGTGAGTCGGCGGCCCGGGGGAGCAATGAGCAGTTCTTC	CASSESAARGSNEQFF
NA	TRBJ1-2	few	TRBV18	TGTGCCAGCTCACCACTTGGGCGGACGACCTATGGCTACACCTTC	CASSPLGRTTYGYTF
NA	TRBJ2-5	NA	TRBV4-3	TGCGCCAGCAGCATTAACCACGGGGAGACCCAGTACTTC	CASSINHGETQYF
NA	TRBJ2-3	NA	TRBV30	TGTGCCTGGAGTCGACTGGTAGATACGCAGTATTTT	CAWSRLVDTQYF
NA	TRBJ2-7	few	TRBV5-1	TGCGCCAGCAGCTTCGATTCCGTTTACGAGCAGTACTTC	CASSFDSVYEQYF
TRBD1	TRBJ2-1	few	TRBV29-1	TGCAGCGTTAGTCTTCCAGGGACAGGGGGCCATGGTGAGCAGTTCTTC	CSVSLPGTGGHGEQFF
TRBD2	TRBJ2-3	NA	TRBV20-1	TGCAGTGCTAGTGCTTTTAGCGGGGGGGCCCTAAAAACAGATACGCAGTATTTT	CSASAFSGGALKTDTQYF
NA	TRBJ1-4	NA	TRBV27	TGTGCCAGCAGTCCACGGGTAGTTAATGAAAAACTGTTTTTT	CASSPRVVNEKLFF
TRBD2	TRBJ2-5	NA	TRBV12-3/TRBV12-4	TGTGCCAGCATGATAACCGGGACTAGCGCTCAAGAGACCCAGTACTTC	CASMITGTSAQETQYF
NA	TRBJ2-1	NA	TRBV5-1	TGCGCCAGCAGGGTAGAGGGGGGCTCCTACAATGAGCAGTTCTTC	CASRVEGGSYNEQFF
NA	TRBJ2-2	NA	TRBV5-1	TGCGCCAGCAGCTTGTACAGTCCCGACACCGGGGAGCTGTTTTTT	CASSLYSPDTGELFF
NA	TRBJ1-2	many	TRBV6-2/TRBV6-3	TGTGCCAGCAATGACCGGGTTGGCTACACCTTC	CASNDRVGYTF
TRBD2	TRBJ2-1	NA	TRBV9	TGTGCCAGCAGCGTAGAGACTAGCGGGAGGGCCTTCAATGAGCAGTTCTTC	CASSVETSGRAFNEQFF
NA	TRBJ2-5	NA	TRBV7-2	TGTGCCAGCAGCCCCAACTACGGGGAGACCCAGTACTTC	CASSPNYGETQYF
TRBD2	TRBJ2-1	NA	TRBV12-3/TRBV12-4	TGTGCCAGCAGCCTACTCCCTAGCGGGAGATACAATGAGCAGTTCTTC	CASSLLPSGRYNEQFF
NA	TRBJ1-2	NA	TRBV2	TGTGCCAGCAGTGAACTCACCAGCTATGGCTACACCTTC	CASSELTSYGYTF
TRBD2	TRBJ2-1	NA	TRBV9	TGTGCCAGCAGCGGCAGCACTAGGCTCTATGGACTAGCGAATTACAATGAGCAGTTCTTC	CASSGSTRLYGLANYNEQFF
TRBD1	TRBJ1-1	NA	TRBV10-3	TGTGCCATCAGTGAGTCGACTCGGGCAGGGGGCCTTATGAACACTGAAGCTTTCTTT	CAISESTRAGGLMNTEAFF
NA	TRBJ1-2	NA	TRBV6-2/TRBV6-3	TGTGCCAGCAGTTATTTACCCGGGAATGGCTACACCTTC	CASSYLPGNGYTF
TRBD2	TRBJ2-7	few	TRBV27	TGTGCCAGCAGCGCGACTAGCGACGCCAACGAGCAGTACTTC	CASSATSDANEQYF
TRBD2	TRBJ2-5	NA	TRBV20-1	TGCAGTGCTTACGCGGGGGAAGAGACCCAGTACTTC	CSAYAGEETQYF
NA	TRBJ1-2	NA	TRBV6-5	TGTGCCAGCAGTTACGGGATGGAGTATGGCTACACCTTC	CASSYGMEYGYTF
NA	TRBJ2-3	few	TRBV3-1	TGTGCCAGCAGCCATGGCCCGAGTTGGCAGTATTTT	CASSHGPSWQYF
NA	TRBJ2-7	many	TRBV11-2	TGTGCCAGCAGCTTAGATAGCAGGGGCTTTATCTACGAGCAGTACTTC	CASSLDSRGFIYEQYF
NA	TRBJ2-5	many	TRBV6-5	TGTGCCAGCAGTTCGACGGAAGAGACCCAGTACTTC	CASSSTEETQYF
NA	TRBJ1-3	NA	TRBV9	TGTGCCAGCAGCGTCAGGGAGTCCTCTGGAAACACCATATATTTT	CASSVRESSGNTIYF
NA	TRBJ2-7	NA	TRBV27	TGTGCCAGCAGTTCCCCCGCGGGGACAATGAACGAGCAGTACTTC	CASSSPAGTMNEQYF
TRBD1	TRBJ1-5	many	TRBV6-2/TRBV6-3	TGTGCCAGCTCCCCCAGGGGGACAAATCAGCCCCAGCATTTT	CASSPRGTNQPQHF